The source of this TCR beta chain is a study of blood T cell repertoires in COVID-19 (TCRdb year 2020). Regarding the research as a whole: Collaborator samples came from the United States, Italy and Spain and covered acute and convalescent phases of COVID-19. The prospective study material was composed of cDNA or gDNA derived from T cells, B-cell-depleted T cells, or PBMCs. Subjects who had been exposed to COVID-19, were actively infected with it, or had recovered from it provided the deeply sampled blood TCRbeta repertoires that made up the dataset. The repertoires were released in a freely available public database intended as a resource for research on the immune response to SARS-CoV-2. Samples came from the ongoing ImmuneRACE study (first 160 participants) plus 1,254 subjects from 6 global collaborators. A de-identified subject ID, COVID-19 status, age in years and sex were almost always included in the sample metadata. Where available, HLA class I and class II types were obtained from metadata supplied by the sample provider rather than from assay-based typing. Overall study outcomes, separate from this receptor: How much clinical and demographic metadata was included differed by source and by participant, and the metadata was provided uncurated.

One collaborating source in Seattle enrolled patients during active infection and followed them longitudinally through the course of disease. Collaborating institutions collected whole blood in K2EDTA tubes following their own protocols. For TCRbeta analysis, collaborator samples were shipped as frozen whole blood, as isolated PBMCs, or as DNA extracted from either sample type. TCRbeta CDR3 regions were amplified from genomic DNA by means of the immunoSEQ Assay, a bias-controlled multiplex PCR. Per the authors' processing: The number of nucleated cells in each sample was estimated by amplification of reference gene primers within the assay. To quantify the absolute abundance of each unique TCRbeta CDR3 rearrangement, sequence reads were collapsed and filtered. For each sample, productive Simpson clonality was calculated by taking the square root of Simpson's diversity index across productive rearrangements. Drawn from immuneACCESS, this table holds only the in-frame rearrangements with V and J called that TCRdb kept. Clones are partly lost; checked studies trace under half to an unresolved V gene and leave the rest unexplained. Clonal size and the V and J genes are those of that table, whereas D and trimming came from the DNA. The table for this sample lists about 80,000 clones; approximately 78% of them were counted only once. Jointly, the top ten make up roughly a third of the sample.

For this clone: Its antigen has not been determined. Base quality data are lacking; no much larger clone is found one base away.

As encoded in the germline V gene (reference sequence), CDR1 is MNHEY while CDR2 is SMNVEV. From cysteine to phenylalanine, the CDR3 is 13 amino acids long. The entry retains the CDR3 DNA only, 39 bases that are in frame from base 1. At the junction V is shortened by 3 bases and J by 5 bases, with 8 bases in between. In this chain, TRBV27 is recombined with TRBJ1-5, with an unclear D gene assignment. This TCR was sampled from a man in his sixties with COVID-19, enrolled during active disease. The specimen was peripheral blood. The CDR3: CASSFGNDQPQHF. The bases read TGTGCCAGCAGTTTCGGGAACGATCAGCCCCAGCATTTT.